These T cell receptor beta chains were read from a single sample in a study of T cell responses to AZD1222 COVID-19 vaccine. Libraries were prepared by immunoSEQ multiplex PCR; TCRdb keeps only in-frame clonotypes and omits some of them. Found here are about 140,000 clones, roughly 92% of them singletons; the top ten hold over 1%. Sequenced material: peripheral blood, taken 28 days after the second AZD1222 dose. The receptors were gathered from an adult who received the AZD1222 COVID-19 vaccine. Both conserved end residues are part of each CDR3. D genes are given only for firm matches. Size is stated for part of the rows, as once, few or many counts, or as a class when the clone is expanded.

D	V	size	J	DNA	CDR3
.	TRBV6-6	.	TRBJ2-7	TGTGCCAGCAGTCAACCGCGGCAGGGAGGCAGGTACGAGCAGTACTTC	CASSQPRQGGRYEQYF
TRBD1	TRBV18	.	TRBJ2-7	TGTGCCAGTTTCAGGGGGCGCGAGGCCTACGAGCAGTACTTC	CASFRGREAYEQYF
.	TRBV7-3	.	TRBJ2-2	TGTGCCAGCAGCTTAGTTTCCGGGGCTGGCGGGGAGCTGTTTTTT	CASSLVSGAGGELFF
.	TRBV2	.	TRBJ1-2	TGTGCCAGCAGTGACGTCCGGGAGCAAGGTCGTGGCTACACCTTC	CASSDVREQGRGYTF
TRBD1	TRBV11-1	once	TRBJ2-2	TGTGCCAGCAGCTGGGACAGGAGCGCGAACACCGGGGAGCTGTTTTTT	CASSWDRSANTGELFF
TRBD1	TRBV19	.	TRBJ2-7	TGTGCCAGTAGTATGCTAACCGGGACAGGGGCCGAGCAGTACTTC	CASSMLTGTGAEQYF
TRBD2	TRBV7-9	.	TRBJ2-7	TGTGCCACCATGCATTCGTCGGGGGGGATGGACGAGCAGTACTTC	CATMHSSGGMDEQYF
.	TRBV7-3	.	TRBJ1-2	TGTGCCAGCAGCCCCCGTCAGGGGCAACATGGCTACACCTTC	CASSPRQGQHGYTF
TRBD1	TRBV7-6	once	TRBJ2-5	TGTGCCAGCAGCCCGAGACAGGGATACCAAGAGACCCAGTACTTC	CASSPRQGYQETQYF
.	TRBV7-2	.	TRBJ1-6	TGTGCCAGCAGCTTAGTGCTTTCAGGGTGGTCCTATAATTCACCCCTCCACTTT	CASSLVLSGWSYNSPLHF
TRBD2	TRBV28	.	TRBJ2-3	TGTGCCAGCAGTCCCAGCGGGAGAAACACAGATACGCAGTATTTT	CASSPSGRNTDTQYF
.	TRBV13	.	TRBJ1-3	TGTGCCAGCAGCGAATCTTCTGCGGGAAACACCATATATTTT	CASSESSAGNTIYF
.	TRBV27	.	TRBJ1-5	TGTGCCAGCAGTACCGGTGGACAGCCCAATCAGCCCCAGCATTTT	CASSTGGQPNQPQHF
.	TRBV12-3/TRBV12-4	.	TRBJ2-7	TGTGCCAGCACCCAGCAGGGGGGCGAGCAGTACTTC	CASTQQGGEQYF
.	TRBV5-1	.	TRBJ2-7	TGCGCCAGCAGCGAGTCGACTAACTACGAGCAGTACTTC	CASSESTNYEQYF
.	TRBV9	.	TRBJ1-3	TGTGCCAGCAGCGCCGGAGGCGGCGCTGGAAACACCATATATTTT	CASSAGGGAGNTIYF
TRBD1	TRBV4-2	.	TRBJ1-3	TGTGCCAGCAGCTATGACAGGGTGGGAGGAAACACCATATATTTT	CASSYDRVGGNTIYF
.	TRBV15	.	TRBJ1-4	TGTGCCACCAGCAGAGTGGGGGGGGCAGAAAAACTGTTTTTT	CATSRVGGAEKLFF
.	TRBV11-3	few	TRBJ2-2	TGTGCCAGCAGCCTAACCCGGTCGAACACCGGGGAGCTGTTTTTT	CASSLTRSNTGELFF
TRBD1	TRBV2	few	TRBJ1-5	TGTGCCAGTGACAGGGACGGAAATCAGCCCCAGCATTTT	CASDRDGNQPQHF
.	TRBV9	.	TRBJ2-7	TGTGCCAGCAGCGGAGGTACCGACAGGCGGATCTACGAGCAGTACTTC	CASSGGTDRRIYEQYF
.	TRBV28	.	TRBJ2-2	TGTGCCAGCTTGCGGGGTAACACCGGGGAGCTGTTTTTT	CASLRGNTGELFF
TRBD1	TRBV29-1	.	TRBJ1-2	TGCAGCGTTGCCGGGGACAGCTTCAACTATGGCTACACCTTC	CSVAGDSFNYGYTF
.	TRBV5-4	.	TRBJ1-1	TGTGCCAGCAGCCTAAGACAGGTGGAGGGGACTGAAGCTTTCTTT	CASSLRQVEGTEAFF
TRBD1	TRBV25-1	.	TRBJ2-7	TGTGCCAGCAGTGAATATGGGGGGACAGGGGCTCACGAGCAGTACTTC	CASSEYGGTGAHEQYF
.	TRBV19	.	TRBJ2-7	TGTGCCAGTAGTCTCCACCGGACCCATAGTCTCTACGAGCAGTACTTC	CASSLHRTHSLYEQYF
.	TRBV11-2	.	TRBJ2-5	TGTGCCAGCAGCCCTAGGTTTCGGGAGACCCAGTACTTC	CASSPRFRETQYF
TRBD1	TRBV10-3	.	TRBJ2-1	TGTGCCATCAGTGAGTCGAAAGGGGGCGCGGGTCCCAATGAGCAGTTCTTC	CAISESKGGAGPNEQFF
.	TRBV9	once	TRBJ2-7	TGTGCCAGCAGCGTAGGTGGGACATCCTCCTACGAGCAGTACTTC	CASSVGGTSSYEQYF
.	TRBV11-2	.	TRBJ2-4	TGTGCCAGCAGCCAGGGAGCCAAAAACATTCAGTACTTC	CASSQGAKNIQYF
TRBD2	TRBV19	.	TRBJ2-5	TGTGCCAGTGGTAGCGGGAGCGGGGTAGAGACCCAGTACTTC	CASGSGSGVETQYF
TRBD2	TRBV4-2	.	TRBJ2-3	TGTGCCAGCAGCCAGGGAATGGGGACTAGCGCTTCAGATACGCAGTATTTT	CASSQGMGTSASDTQYF
.	TRBV19	.	TRBJ2-7	TGTGCCAGTAGTATTGGGTTAGCGGACCCATACGAGCAGTACTTC	CASSIGLADPYEQYF
.	TRBV18	.	TRBJ2-7	TGTGCCAGCTCACAAGACTACGAGCAGTACTTC	CASSQDYEQYF
.	TRBV6-2/TRBV6-3	many	TRBJ2-7	TGTGCCAGCAGTGCGAGTGTAGCTGCCCCAACCTACGAGCAGTACTTC	CASSASVAAPTYEQYF
.	TRBV7-9	.	TRBJ1-2	TGTGCCAGCAGCTTAGGGCCACAGACAGGACTCTATGGCTACACCTTC	CASSLGPQTGLYGYTF
.	TRBV10-3	.	TRBJ2-3	TGTGCCCATGCGGACACCACAGATACGCAGTATTTT	CAHADTTDTQYF
TRBD2	TRBV9	.	TRBJ2-1	TGTGCCAGCAGCGTAGTTGGGACTAGGCCACATGAGCAGTTCTTC	CASSVVGTRPHEQFF
.	TRBV19	.	TRBJ2-1	TGTGCCAGTAGTATCGGCGTTTACAATGAGCAGTTCTTC	CASSIGVYNEQFF
.	TRBV2	few	TRBJ1-5	TGTGCCAGCAGTCCCCCGCTACAGCAAACTAGCAATCAGCCCCAGCATTTT	CASSPPLQQTSNQPQHF
.	TRBV5-1	.	TRBJ1-1	TGCGCCAGCAGCTCAGCTCCGGGACGGCTGAACACTGAAGCTTTCTTT	CASSSAPGRLNTEAFF